This T cell receptor beta chain derives from a study of T-cell reconstitution after alpha-beta-depleted transplantation in children. Study outcomes and limitations: TCRbeta diversity was high at day 60 in some patients (a result of surviving recipient T cells and thymic progenitors). One year post-transplant, T-cell counts and diversity were largely derived from T cells produced anew. Reportedly, only several hundred clones from non-depleted graft cells drove alpha-beta T-cell counts at about two months.

The junction had 6 bases not matched to a gene; V was cut back by 4 bases and J by 5 bases. The CDR3 runs to 15 residues. CDR1 is MNHEY, CDR2 SMNVEV, per germline (reference sequence). Unique molecular identifiers featured in how the TCRbeta library was prepared. In TCRdb, the PCR reads were re-called with MiXCR into one record per CDR3 protein. The sample holds around 440,000 distinct CDR3 sequences, around 15% seen once. Note on this clonotype: Antigen: not known.

The sequence was collected from a boy under two years old who had a stem cell transplant for Wiskott-Aldrich syndrome, so the T cells may come from the graft donor. The V gene is TRBV27, the J gene TRBJ2-7; 12 positions match TRBD2. The specimen comprised PBMCs, mostly from graft donor cells, sampled 360 days after TCRalphabeta/CD19-depleted stem cell transplant. This CDR3 reads CASSYGLAGFDEQYF. The CDR3 region has the DNA TGTGCCAGCAGTTATGGACTAGCGGGATTCGACGAGCAGTACTTC.